The 25 T cell receptor beta chains in this list originate from one sample, sequenced in a study of shared clonotypes between healthy human individuals. Method: immunoSEQ multiplex PCR; TCRdb's copy keeps in-frame clones and lacks some. Seen here are around 1,000,000 clones, around three quarters observed once, and the top ten hold more than 0.85%. The sequencing input was memory CD4+ T cells from PBMCs. The subset: CD45RA-negative fraction. The source is a man in his late teens or twenties in good health. Some clones in this sample may be carry-over from other donors' samples.

The chain employs TRBV6-5 and TRBJ1-2, with TRBD1 as a possible D gene (6 bases). From germline, CDR1 is MNHEY and CDR2 SVGAGI. The V gene lost 6 bases and the J gene lost 4 bases, with 18 bases spanning the gap. The CDR3 length is 15 residues. CDR3 protein: CASSDTGPNPYGYTF. CDR3 DNA sequence: TGTGCCAGCAGCGACACAGGGCCAAACCCCTATGGCTACACCTTC.

The rearrangement uses TRBV5-8 and TRBJ2-3, with TRBD2 identical over 12 bases. The CDR3 contains 17 residues. The V segment lost 4 bases and the J segment 4 bases; nucleotides outside the gene matches: 10. Per the germline V gene, CDR1 is SGHTS and CDR2 is YDEGEE. The CDR3 sequence is CASSRLAGVLSSDTQYF. CDR3 nucleotide sequence: TGTGCCAGCAGCAGACTAGCGGGAGTCTTATCGTCAGATACGCAGTATTTT.

This clone was detected only once. J is TRBJ2-3 and V is TRBV5-1; 10 nucleotides agree with TRBD1. V lost 4 bases, J lost 5 bases, and 10 bases stayed unmatched. The CDR3 loop spans 16 amino acids. The germline V gene encodes CDR1 SGHRS and CDR2 YFSETQ. CDR3 coding DNA: TGCGCCAGCAGCCCAAGACAGGGGGCGGGTTTAGATACGCAGTATTTT. This codes for CASSPRQGAGLDTQYF.

The table lists this clone with a few counts. The V and J genes are TRBV7-2 and TRBJ2-7; the D gene is possibly TRBD1 (5 bases). The length of the CDR3 is 16 residues. Germline V gene data show CDR1 as SGHTA and CDR2 as FQGNSA. V was cut by 3 bases and J by 2 bases, with 17 bases left in between. The CDR3 nucleotides read TGTGCCAGCAGCTTCCACGGGCAGGGCTCAACCTACGAGCAGTACTTC. It encodes CASSFHGQGSTYEQYF.

Comment on this clone: This may be a read error, as it is one base from a much larger clone. This sequence joins TRBV7-9 and TRBJ1-5, with 7 bases matching TRBD1. CDR3 length: 13 amino acids. CDR1 is SEHNR and CDR2 is FQNEAQ in the germline V gene (reference sequence). V trimming: 7 bases; J trimming: 6 bases; junction bases outside the gene matches: 6. The CDR3 bases are TGTGCCAGCAACCCAGAGGGGGCTCAGCCCCAGCATTTT. It yields the protein CASNPEGAQPQHF.

CDR3 protein: CATGEGSPEAFF. DNA of the CDR3: TGTGCCACCGGGGAAGGGTCCCCTGAAGCTTTCTTT. V usage is TRBV7-9 and J usage is TRBJ1-1; the D is unclear. The CDR3 is 12 amino acids. V shed 10 bases and J shed 6 bases, with 15 bases lying between them. Looked up from germline, CDR1 is SEHNR and CDR2 is FQNEAQ (reference sequence).

This chain joins TRBV5-1 and TRBJ2-5; D uncertain. The CDR3 length is 13 residues. V lost 4 bases to trimming and J lost 2 bases, with 9 bases between them. Germline CDR1 SGHRS, CDR2 YFSETQ. CDR3 protein: CASSQDPQETQYF. The CDR3 DNA sequence: TGCGCCAGCAGCCAGGACCCACAAGAGACCCAGTACTTC.

The CDR3 here is CASSRQGVGEQYF. The DNA of the CDR3 is TGTGCCAGCAGTCGACAGGGGGTCGGCGAGCAGTACTTC. This sequence joins TRBV28 and TRBJ2-7; 9 nucleotides line up with TRBD1. J lost 6 bases, V lost 5 bases, and 5 bases had no gene match. Germline values: CDR1 MDHEN, CDR2 SYDVKM. This CDR3 is built from 13 residues.

V gene TRBV29-1 combines with J gene TRBJ1-1, with no clear D. V lost 6 bases, J lost 2 bases, and 13 bases lay in between. The CDR3 loop spans 13 amino acids. The germline CDR1 and CDR2 sequences are SQVTM and ANQGSEA. The CDR3 region has the DNA TGCAGCGTCACGACCCGGGGTAACACTGAAGCTTTCTTT. This sequence encodes CSVTTRGNTEAFF.

V and J are TRBV5-1 and TRBJ2-2; D not resolved. CDR3 length equals 15 residues. The germline gives CDR1 SGHRS, CDR2 YFSETQ. Trimming removed 0 bases from V and 1 base from J, with 7 bases in between. This CDR3 is CASSLAAMNTGELFF. The CDR3 DNA reads as TGCGCCAGCAGCTTGGCGGCAATGAACACCGGGGAGCTGTTTTTT.

This chain connects TRBV5-8 to TRBJ1-4, with 9 bases fitting TRBD1. The CDR3 is made up of 15 amino acids. After removal of 8 bases from V and 1 base from J, the junction contained 6 bases not matched to a gene. Germline values: CDR1 SGHTS, CDR2 YDEGEE. The CDR3 is CASRTGVGTNEKLFF. The CDR3, as DNA: TGTGCCAGTCGGACAGGGGTCGGAACTAATGAAAAACTGTTTTTT.

Here the CDR3 reads CASSYSIPAGESEQYF. Here the CDR3 DNA reads TGTGCCAGCAGTTACTCGATTCCAGCGGGGGAGTCCGAGCAGTACTTC. The chain combines TRBV6-5 with TRBJ2-7; 8 bases fit TRBD2. This CDR3 has 16 amino acids. The ends lost 0 bases at V and 6 bases at J; junction bases unmatched: 10. Germline V lookup: CDR1 MNHEY, CDR2 SVGAGI.

The chain has TRBV5-6 and TRBJ1-2; a weak D match, TRBD1 (6 bases). Germline V lookup: CDR1 SGHDT, CDR2 YYEEEE. CDR3 size: 16 residues. V was shortened by 4 bases and J by 8 bases, with 24 bases between the two germline ends. CDR3 amino acids: CASSPTPGTSGGGYTF. CDR3 bases: TGTGCCAGCAGCCCCACCCCCGGGACATCCGGGGGGGGCTACACCTTC.

CDR3 loop: CASSQGPLAGAETQYF. DNA for the CDR3: TGTGCCAGCAGCCAAGGACCCCTAGCAGGGGCGGAGACCCAGTACTTC. The chain has TRBV14 and TRBJ2-5, with a weak D call TRBD1 (6 bases). This CDR3 region has 16 residues. Trimming pared 1 base from V and 5 bases from J, leaving 17 bases between. Germline V gives CDR1 SGHDN, CDR2 FVKESK. The full variable domain, rest sourced from reference TRBV14 and TRBJ2-5, is EAGVTQFPSHSVIEKGQTVTLRCDPISGHDNLYWYRRVMGKEIKFLLHFVKESKQDESGMPNNRFLAERTGGTYSTLKVQPAELEDSGVYFCASSQGPLAGAETQYFGPGTRLLVL.

The V gene is TRBV6-1, the J gene TRBJ2-1; 7 bases match TRBD1. This CDR3 contains 13 residues. The germline gives CDR1 MNHNS, CDR2 SASEGT. J gave up 12 bases and V 5 bases, and 10 bases lay outside the gene matches. For the CDR3, the DNA is TGTGCCAGCAGTAGCAGGGGGATAGGAGCGCAGTTCTTC. This codes for CASSSRGIGAQFF.

This clone was detected once. The chain uses TRBV10-3 and TRBJ1-3; D call uncertain. Trimming removed 3 bases at V and 0 bases at J, with 9 bases between. The CDR3 has 15 amino acids. Germline lookup yields CDR1 ENHRY and CDR2 SYGVKD. The chain's CDR3 is CAISDKIASGNTIYF. The CDR3, as DNA: TGTGCCATCAGTGACAAGATTGCCTCTGGAAACACCATATATTTT.

The gene calls are TRBV14 and TRBJ2-1; D is ambiguous. The V end lost 0 bases, the J end lost 0 bases, and 9 bases lay between the germline ends. The V gene's germline CDR1 is SGHDN and CDR2 FVKESK. The CDR3 loop spans 16 amino acids. In DNA form, the CDR3 reads TGTGCCAGCAGCCAAGATTTGGGTAGCTCCTACAATGAGCAGTTCTTC. This encodes CASSQDLGSSYNEQFF.

The chain joins TRBV4-2 to TRBJ2-3; D uncertain. Germline CDR1 LGHNA, CDR2 YNFKEQ. The V and J ends lost 0 bases and 3 bases respectively, with 10 bases between them. CDR3 length equals 15 residues. The CDR3 region has the DNA TGTGCCAGCAGCCAAGATAGGGTGGAGACAGATACGCAGTATTTT. Its translation is CASSQDRVETDTQYF.

The chain joins TRBV18 to TRBJ1-5; D is uncertain. The germline V gene encodes CDR1 KGHSH and CDR2 LQKENI. The CDR3 is made up of 13 amino acids. The germline V and J ends were trimmed by 5 bases and 4 bases, with 9 bases remaining between them. CDR3 DNA sequence: TGTGCCAGCTCATCCGGTTTAAATCAGCCCCAGCATTTT. Its protein is CASSSGLNQPQHF. Filled out from reference TRBV18 and TRBJ1-5, the complete variable domain reads NAGVMQNPRHLVRRRGQEARLRCSPMKGHSHVYWYRQLPEEGLKFMVYLQKENIIDESGMPKERFSAEFPKEGPSILRIQQVVRGDSAAYFCASSSGLNQPQHFGDGTRLSIL.

This clone occurred a few times. The V gene is TRBV5-1, the J gene TRBJ2-2, with 8 bases lining up with TRBD1. The germline V gene has CDR1 SGHRS and CDR2 YFSETQ. The CDR3 sequence is 16 residues long. The junction had 6 bases not matched to a gene; V was cut back by 3 bases and J by 2 bases. The CDR3 region is CASSWTGTVNTGELFF. For the CDR3, the DNA is TGCGCCAGCAGCTGGACAGGGACAGTAAACACCGGGGAGCTGTTTTTT.

The chain recombines TRBV11-2 with TRBJ2-1; a possible D gene is TRBD2 (5 bases). The germline CDR1 and CDR2 sequences are SGHAT and FQNNGV. The CDR3 has 15 amino acids. Trimming shortened V by 6 bases and J by 1 base, and 13 bases separated the two germline ends. CDR3 in DNA: TGTGCCAGCAGTCCCCTGACTATGTCCTACAATGAGCAGTTCTTC. This sequence encodes CASSPLTMSYNEQFF.

This clone was found many times. V usage is TRBV28 and J usage is TRBJ2-3; TRBD1 might be the D (6 bases). Trimming cost V 4 bases and J 0 bases, with 20 bases left between them. Per the germline V gene, CDR1 is MDHEN and CDR2 is SYDVKM. This CDR3 contains 18 residues. This CDR3 is CASSSPSFVTGSTDTQYF. In DNA, the CDR3 is TGTGCCAGCAGTTCCCCCTCTTTCGTGACAGGAAGCACAGATACGCAGTATTTT.

This chain joins TRBV25-1 and TRBJ2-7, with TRBD1 matching over 8 bases. Trimming at V came to 2 bases and at J to 5 bases, leaving 5 bases not matched to a gene. There are 14 residues in the CDR3. The V gene's germline CDR1 is MGHDK and CDR2 SYGVNS. CDR3 sequence reads: CASSEGQGANEQYF. The DNA for the CDR3 is TGTGCCAGCAGTGAAGGGCAGGGGGCTAACGAGCAGTACTTC.

The V and J genes are TRBV7-8 and TRBJ2-5; a possible D gene is TRBD2 (6 bases). This CDR3 comprises 17 residues. V shed 4 bases and J shed 3 bases, with 21 bases lying between them. Germline CDR1 SGHVS, CDR2 FQNEAQ. CDR3 in amino acids: CASSSLLRGRREETQYF. The CDR3 DNA reads TGTGCCAGCAGCTCCCTTTTGCGGGGTAGGAGGGAAGAGACCCAGTACTTC.

CDR3 region: CASSLEPRNTGELFF. CDR3 DNA sequence: TGCGCCAGCAGCCTCGAACCGCGGAACACCGGGGAGCTGTTTTTT. This rearrangement joins TRBV5-1 to TRBJ2-2; no clear D gene. CDR1 and CDR2 from the germline V gene are SGHRS and YFSETQ. The ends were cut back, 4 bases at V and 1 base at J, with 11 bases in the middle. The CDR3 contains 15 residues.